Below are 8 T cell receptor beta chains sequenced from a single sample in a study of blood T cells in healthy people across ages. Alongside a J-beta primer mix, a sample-barcoded 5' primer served in a second PCR lasting roughly 7 to 11 cycles. TCRdb re-called the 5' RACE reads through MiXCR, storing one row per CDR3 protein. The sample has roughly 930,000 distinct CDR3 sequences, 40% to 60% seen once; the top ten hold roughly 12%. What was sequenced was blood. Every receptor here comes from a man aged 25 to 45 in good health.

This clonotype was counted between two and nine times. The chain is built from TRBV6-1 and TRBJ2-1; 11 bases align to TRBD2. The CDR3 spans 16 residues. V was clipped by 4 bases and J by 8 bases; unmatched bases: 10. From germline, CDR1 is MNHNS and CDR2 SASEGT. The CDR3 sequence: CASSGLAGNFGDEQFF. The CDR3 DNA is TGTGCCAGCAGTGGACTAGCGGGGAATTTTGGGGATGAGCAGTTCTTC.

CDR3: CASSLGPGLGNEQYF. CDR3 sequence (DNA): TGTGCCAGCAGTTTGGGGCCAGGTTTGGGTAATGAGCAGTACTTC. The rearrangement joins TRBV28 to TRBJ2-5; maybe TRBD1 (5 bases). This CDR3 comprises 15 residues. CDR1 is MDHEN and CDR2 is SYDVKM in the germline V gene. V was cut by 3 bases and J by 11 bases, with 22 bases left in between.

J is TRBJ2-4 and V is TRBV12-3 or TRBV12-4; possible D gene TRBD1, 6 bases. The CDR3 is 12 residues long. The ends were cut back, 8 bases at V and 3 bases at J, with 8 bases in the middle. The chain's CDR3 is CASGGGKNIQYF. The CDR3 bases are TGTGCCAGCGGGGGCGGCAAAAACATTCAGTACTTC.

The chain combines TRBV12-3 or TRBV12-4 with TRBJ2-3, with 10 bases identical to TRBD2. J gave up 4 bases and V 5 bases, and 6 bases lay outside the gene matches. This CDR3 has 15 amino acids. The CDR3 DNA sequence: TGTGCCAGCAGTGCTAGCGGGGGATTATCAGATACGCAGTATTTT. Protein sequence: CASSASGGLSDTQYF.

This clonotype was counted a few times. V usage is TRBV3-1 and J usage is TRBJ2-7; the match to TRBD1 covers 9 bases. From germline, CDR1 is LGHDT and CDR2 YNNKEL (reference sequence). Trimming at V came to 1 base and at J to 3 bases, leaving 7 bases not matched to a gene. This CDR3 is built from 16 residues. The DNA of the CDR3 is TGTGCCAGCAGCCAAGGTTCGGGACAGGGTGTCTACGAGCAGTACTTC. This sequence encodes CASSQGSGQGVYEQYF.

This clonotype has only a few counts. The chain joins TRBV12-3 or TRBV12-4 to TRBJ2-3; 13 bases match TRBD2. V was clipped by 7 bases and J by 4 bases; unmatched bases: 5. This CDR3 has 15 amino acids. As DNA, the CDR3 is TGTGCCAGCACCTTGGGACTAGCGGGGTCAGATACGCAGTATTTT. This codes for CASTLGLAGSDTQYF.

The chain carries TRBV20-1 and TRBJ2-3; either TRBD1 or TRBD2 may supply D (6 bases each). CDR1 and CDR2 from the germline V gene are DFQATT and SNEGSKA (reference sequence). Trimming stripped 3 bases from V and 0 bases from J, with 13 bases between. The CDR3 spans 15 residues. Here the CDR3 reads CSASSRGVSTDTQYF. The CDR3 DNA follows: TGCAGTGCTAGTTCTAGGGGGGTGAGCACAGATACGCAGTATTTT.

This clonotype was counted between two and nine times. The chain carries TRBV19 and TRBJ2-7; D may match TRBD1 or TRBD2 (5 bases each). Germline values: CDR1 LNHDA, CDR2 SQIVND (reference sequence). This CDR3 region has 14 residues. Trimming left V 5 bases short and J 2 bases short, with 13 bases between. Here the CDR3 DNA reads TGTGCCAGTAGTTTCCGGGACGGTGCCTACGAGCAGTACTTC. Residues: CASSFRDGAYEQYF.